What follows is one TCR beta chain and its context. No antigen is known for it. The CDR3 consists of 16 residues. Deletions cut 0 bases from V and 1 base from J, with 11 bases between. CDR1 is MGHRA, CDR2 YSYEKL, per germline. This sample is part of a study of OX40 agonist ivuxolimab in advanced cancers. TCRdb's copy holds only in-frame clones and misses some; the assay was immunoSEQ multiplex PCR. The sample consists of more than 55,000 clones, approximately 91% of them appearing once. Findings and caveats of the study: Not determined was the antigen specificity of the expanded peripheral T cells. There were, on average, more expanded clones in CD8+ T cells than in CD4+.

Sequenced material: CD4+ or CD8+ T cells sorted from blood, taken in a trial of the OX40 agonist ivuxolimab. The origin of this receptor is an adult with an advanced solid tumor such as melanoma, head and neck, liver or kidney cancer. The chain employs TRBV4-1 and TRBJ2-3, with D possibly TRBD2 on 6 matching bases. The CDR3 nucleotides read TGCGCCAGCAGCCAAGATTGGGGGGTGGGCACAGATACGCAGTATTTT. It encodes CASSQDWGVGTDTQYF.